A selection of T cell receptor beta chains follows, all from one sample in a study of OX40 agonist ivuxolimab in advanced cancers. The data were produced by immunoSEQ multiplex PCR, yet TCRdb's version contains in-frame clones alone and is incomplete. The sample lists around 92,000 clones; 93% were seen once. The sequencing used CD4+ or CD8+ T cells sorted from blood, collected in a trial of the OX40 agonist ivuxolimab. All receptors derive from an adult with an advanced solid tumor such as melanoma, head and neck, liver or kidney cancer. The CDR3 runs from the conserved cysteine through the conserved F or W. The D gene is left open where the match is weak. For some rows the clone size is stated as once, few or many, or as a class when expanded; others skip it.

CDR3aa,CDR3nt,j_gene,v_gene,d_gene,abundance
CSVGAQGNSGANVLTF,TGCAGCGTTGGGGCCCAGGGAAACTCTGGGGCCAACGTCCTGACTTTC,TRBJ2-6,TRBV29-1,NA,NA
CASSFSDRGLTEAFF,TGTGCCAGCAGCTTTTCTGACAGGGGGCTGACTGAAGCTTTCTTT,TRBJ1-1,TRBV7-9,TRBD1,NA
CASSKDKGRWSYNEQFF,TGTGCCAGCAGCAAAGATAAGGGGAGATGGTCCTACAATGAGCAGTTCTTC,TRBJ2-1,TRBV21-1,NA,once
CASSTGAGYNEQFF,TGTGCCAGCAGCACAGGCGCAGGCTACAATGAGCAGTTCTTC,TRBJ2-1,TRBV7-8,NA,once
CASSLMGSYEQYF,TGTGCCAGCAGTTTAATGGGCTCCTACGAGCAGTACTTC,TRBJ2-7,TRBV28,NA,NA
CASSLGVTSGANVLTF,TGCGCCAGCAGCTTGGGAGTGACATCTGGGGCCAATGTCCTGACTTTC,TRBJ2-6,TRBV5-1,NA,NA
CASSIRQTPSAQHF,TGTGCCAGTAGTATAAGACAGACTCCCTCGGCCCAGCATTTT,TRBJ1-5,TRBV19,NA,NA
CASTRDGTQYF,TGTGCCAGCACTAGAGATGGTACGCAGTATTTT,TRBJ2-3,TRBV25-1,NA,NA
CATSRRGGGTRNTIYF,TGTGCCACCAGCAGGAGAGGTGGGGGTACGAGAAACACCATATATTTT,TRBJ1-3,TRBV15,NA,NA
CASSQGTGRGGNQPQHF,TGCGCCAGCAGCCAGGGGACAGGAAGAGGGGGCAATCAGCCCCAGCATTTT,TRBJ1-5,TRBV4-1,TRBD1,NA
CASSIRTATNEKLFF,TGTGCCAGCAGCATAAGGACAGCAACTAATGAAAAACTGTTTTTT,TRBJ1-4,TRBV7-2,NA,NA
CASSDRGGYGYTF,TGTGCCAGCAGTGACAGGGGTGGCTATGGCTACACCTTC,TRBJ1-2,TRBV6-1,NA,NA
CASGTTWETQYF,TGTGCCAGCGGGACTACCTGGGAGACCCAGTACTTC,TRBJ2-5,TRBV28,TRBD2,NA
CASSLLRQGAGDTQYF,TGTGCCAGCAGCTTATTAAGACAGGGGGCTGGAGATACGCAGTATTTT,TRBJ2-3,TRBV7-9,TRBD1,NA
CAISDLETQYF,TGTGCCATCAGTGATCTGGAGACCCAGTACTTC,TRBJ2-5,TRBV10-3,NA,NA
CASSYRGEQYF,TGTGCCAGCAGTTACAGGGGGGAGCAGTACTTC,TRBJ2-7,TRBV6-5,NA,NA
CATSFRPTKRTQGVSYGYTF,TGTGCCACCAGCTTCCGTCCTACCAAAAGGACACAGGGCGTCAGCTATGGCTACACCTTC,TRBJ1-2,TRBV15,NA,NA
CASSRPQETQYF,TGTGCCAGCAGTCGCCCCCAAGAGACCCAGTACTTC,TRBJ2-5,TRBV6-6,NA,NA
CAWSVMVNQPQHF,TGTGCCTGGAGTGTCATGGTTAATCAGCCCCAGCATTTT,TRBJ1-5,TRBV30,NA,few
CASKAGTDTIYF,TGTGCCAGCAAGGCAGGGACGGACACCATATATTTT,TRBJ1-3,TRBV6-5,NA,NA
CASSVWDTPSYGYTF,TGCGCCAGCAGTGTGTGGGACACACCTAGCTATGGCTACACCTTC,TRBJ1-2,TRBV10-1,NA,few
CASSRTGFDSPLHF,TGTGCCAGCAGTAGGACAGGGTTTGATTCACCCCTCCACTTT,TRBJ1-6,TRBV2,TRBD1,NA
CASSSGLAGSVQYF,TGTGCCAGCAGCTCGGGCCTTGCGGGGTCGGTGCAGTACTTC,TRBJ2-7,TRBV11-2,NA,NA
CASSLVAALPFSGNTIYF,TGCGCCAGCAGCTTGGTTGCAGCCTTACCCTTCTCTGGAAACACCATATATTTT,TRBJ1-3,TRBV5-1,NA,NA
CAISEAGYNEQFF,TGTGCCATCAGTGAGGCCGGCTACAATGAGCAGTTCTTC,TRBJ2-1,TRBV10-3,NA,NA